The entry below gives a single T cell receptor beta chain sequence along with its context. The entry originates in a study of T cell changes during pregnancy in multiple sclerosis. This CDR3 is 14 amino acids long. From germline, CDR1 is MNHEY and CDR2 SMNVEV (reference sequence). Trimming took 6 bases from V and 4 from J, leaving 13 bases between them. Sequencing was performed with immunoSEQ multiplex PCR; in TCRdb, only in-frame clones are kept and a portion is missing. The sample includes roughly 99,000 clones, 92% of them seen just once. The specimen was peripheral blood, collected after pregnancy. V is TRBV27 and J is TRBJ1-5, with D hard to call. This TCR was sampled from a female donor in good health, enrolled as a control in a pregnancy study. In DNA form, the CDR3 reads TGTGCCAGCAGATGGGGAGGGAGAAATCAGCCCCAGCATTTT. As protein: CASRWGGRNQPQHF.